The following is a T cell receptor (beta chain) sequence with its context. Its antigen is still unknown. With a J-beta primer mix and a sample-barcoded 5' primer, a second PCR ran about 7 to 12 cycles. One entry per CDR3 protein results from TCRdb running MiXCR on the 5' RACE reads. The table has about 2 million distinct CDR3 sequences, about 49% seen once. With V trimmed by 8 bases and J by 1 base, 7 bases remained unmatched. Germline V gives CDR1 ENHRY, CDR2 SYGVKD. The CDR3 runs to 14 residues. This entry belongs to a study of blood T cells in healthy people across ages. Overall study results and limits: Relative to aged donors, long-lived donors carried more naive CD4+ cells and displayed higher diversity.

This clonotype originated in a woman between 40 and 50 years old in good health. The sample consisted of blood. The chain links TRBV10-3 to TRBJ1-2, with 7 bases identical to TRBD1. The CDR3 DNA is TGTGCCATCGGGGGACAGAGTTTTAACTATGGCTACACCTTC. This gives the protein CAIGGQSFNYGYTF.